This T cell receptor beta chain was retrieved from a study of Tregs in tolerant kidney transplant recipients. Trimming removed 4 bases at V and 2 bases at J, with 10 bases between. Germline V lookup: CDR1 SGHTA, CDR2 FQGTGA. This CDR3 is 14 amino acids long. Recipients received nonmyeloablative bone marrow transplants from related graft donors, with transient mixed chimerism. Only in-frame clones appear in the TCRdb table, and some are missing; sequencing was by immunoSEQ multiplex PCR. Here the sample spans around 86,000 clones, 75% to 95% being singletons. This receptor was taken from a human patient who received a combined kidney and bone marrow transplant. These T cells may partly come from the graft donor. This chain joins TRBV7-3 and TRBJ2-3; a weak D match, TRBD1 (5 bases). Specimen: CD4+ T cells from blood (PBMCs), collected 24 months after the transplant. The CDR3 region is CASSSDSYTDTQYF. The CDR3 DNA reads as TGTGCCAGCAGCTCAGACAGCTACACAGATACGCAGTATTTT.